Listed below are T cell receptor beta chains from one sample, sequenced in a study of T cells after yellow fever vaccination. TCRdb processed the 5' RACE reads anew with MiXCR; each CDR3 protein has one entry. The table lists 200,000 to 300,000 distinct CDR3 sequences, 10% to 15% of them singletons. The sequencing here drew on CD4+ T cells sorted from PBMCs, taken 45 days after the yellow fever booster vaccination. The receptors stem from a man aged 30 to 45 who received the YFV17D yellow fever vaccine. Both conserved end residues are part of each CDR3. Fields, in order: clone size, J gene, D gene, V gene, CDR3 protein, CDR3 DNA. The D gene is left open where the match is weak. Size is omitted from some rows. Given values are once, few, many or a class for expanded clones.

NA | TRBJ2-7 | TRBD1 | TRBV7-6 | CASSFSRDRGHEQYF | TGTGCCAGCAGCTTCTCCCGTGACAGGGGCCACGAGCAGTACTTC
NA | TRBJ2-7 | NA | TRBV10-3 | CATVKSLDGEDEQYF | TGTGCCACCGTGAAATCGCTAGATGGGGAGGACGAGCAGTACTTC
NA | TRBJ2-7 | NA | TRBV27 | CASSLSNQLSEQYF | TGTGCCAGCAGTTTATCGAACCAGTTATCCGAGCAGTACTTC
NA | TRBJ2-7 | TRBD1 | TRBV7-8 | CASSQPGTGKTREQYF | TGTGCCAGCAGTCAACCCGGGACAGGGAAAACTCGTGAGCAGTACTTC
NA | TRBJ1-1 | NA | TRBV7-2 | CASSLATAYARTGFTEAFF | TGTGCCAGCAGCTTAGCCACAGCCTATGCCCGAACGGGGTTCACTGAAGCTTTCTTT
NA | TRBJ1-1 | NA | TRBV20-1 | CSAGGGSRAEAFF | TGCAGTGCTGGAGGGGGGTCGAGGGCTGAAGCTTTCTTT
NA | TRBJ1-1 | NA | TRBV10-3 | CAISDGGWAEAFF | TGTGCCATCAGTGACGGGGGCTGGGCTGAAGCTTTCTTT
NA | TRBJ2-1 | NA | TRBV6-2/TRBV6-3 | CASSYSILYSSYNEQFF | TGTGCCAGCAGTTACTCGATTCTTTACTCCTCCTACAATGAGCAGTTCTTC
few | TRBJ2-2 | NA | TRBV6-4 | CASSDPPGELFF | TGTGCCAGCAGTGACCCTCCCGGGGAGCTGTTTTTT
few | TRBJ1-2 | NA | TRBV12-3/TRBV12-4 | CASSFGLNGYTF | TGTGCCAGCAGTTTTGGGTTAAATGGCTACACCTTC
NA | TRBJ2-3 | NA | TRBV18 | CASSPPASAPPDTQYF | TGTGCCAGCTCACCACCAGCTAGCGCACCCCCAGATACGCAGTATTTT
NA | TRBJ2-5 | TRBD2 | TRBV10-3 | CASGSGREETQYF | TGTGCCAGTGGTAGCGGGAGAGAAGAGACCCAGTACTTC
NA | TRBJ2-3 | NA | TRBV9 | CASSVDRRSQGADTQYF | TGTGCCAGCAGCGTAGATCGGAGGAGCCAAGGGGCAGATACGCAGTATTTT
few | TRBJ2-1 | NA | TRBV5-1 | CATDLSYNEQFF | TGCGCTACGGATCTCTCCTACAATGAGCAGTTCTTC
NA | TRBJ2-1 | NA | TRBV7-9 | CASSLALGSYNEQFF | TGTGCCAGCAGCTTAGCGCTAGGCAGCTACAATGAGCAGTTCTTC
few | TRBJ2-5 | NA | TRBV20-1 | CSARDLWETQYF | TGCAGTGCTAGAGATCTTTGGGAGACCCAGTACTTC
few | TRBJ2-7 | TRBD2 | TRBV7-9 | CASSSLTSGRQSYEQYF | TGTGCCAGCAGCAGCCTGACTAGCGGGAGGCAATCCTACGAGCAGTACTTC
NA | TRBJ1-2 | NA | TRBV20-1 | CSASAQGTKYGYTF | TGCAGTGCTAGCGCCCAGGGGACTAAGTATGGCTACACCTTC
many | TRBJ2-1 | TRBD2 | TRBV7-8 | CASNQLAGGYGEQFF | TGTGCCAGCAACCAACTAGCGGGCGGGTATGGTGAGCAGTTCTTC
NA | TRBJ1-1 | TRBD1 | TRBV7-9 | CASSFTSGTGSLF | TGTGCCAGCAGCTTTACGTCCGGGACAGGGTCGCTCTTT
NA | TRBJ1-3 | NA | TRBV10-2 | CASSDGRGYTIYF | TGCGCCAGCAGTGACGGCAGGGGTTACACCATATATTTT
few | TRBJ2-7 | TRBD2 | TRBV7-2 | CASSLGLAGGPFWEQYF | TGTGCCAGCAGCCTGGGACTAGCGGGAGGGCCTTTTTGGGAGCAGTACTTC
NA | TRBJ2-5 | NA | TRBV18 | CASSPGPWETQYF | TGTGCCAGCTCACCGGGTCCGTGGGAGACCCAGTACTTC
few | TRBJ2-3 | TRBD2 | TRBV7-2 | CASSSRKLAGHTDTQYF | TGTGCCAGCAGCTCCCGGAAACTAGCGGGTCACACAGATACGCAGTATTTT
NA | TRBJ2-6 | NA | TRBV6-5 | CASSYVRSGANVLTF | TGTGCCAGCAGTTACGTCCGCTCTGGGGCCAACGTCCTGACTTTC
few | TRBJ2-3 | TRBD2 | TRBV5-1 | CASSLGRTSGSADTQYF | TGCGCCAGCAGCTTGGGGAGGACTAGCGGGAGTGCAGATACGCAGTATTTT
NA | TRBJ2-1 | NA | TRBV5-1 | CASSPMVDEQFF | TGCGCCAGCAGCCCTATGGTGGATGAGCAGTTCTTC
few | TRBJ1-4 | NA | TRBV6-1 | CASSEGTAAMGKLFF | TGTGCCAGCAGTGAAGGAACAGCGGCCATGGGAAAACTGTTTTTT
few | TRBJ2-3 | NA | TRBV20-1 | CSARRTSRGTDTQYF | TGCAGTGCTAGGAGAACTAGTCGGGGCACAGATACGCAGTATTTT
NA | TRBJ2-2 | NA | TRBV14 | CASSYFSGGELFF | TGTGCCAGCAGCTACTTTTCTGGCGGGGAGCTGTTTTTT
NA | TRBJ2-1 | NA | TRBV20-1 | CSARDAETVFRSEQFF | TGCAGTGCTAGAGATGCCGAGACAGTCTTTCGTAGTGAGCAGTTCTTC
many | TRBJ2-7 | NA | TRBV6-1 | CASSHRGRGSEQYF | TGTGCCAGCAGCCACCGGGGCAGGGGAAGCGAGCAGTACTTC
NA | TRBJ2-5 | TRBD2 | TRBV5-1 | CASSVSSGRKETQYF | TGCGCCAGCAGCGTCTCTAGCGGGAGAAAGGAGACCCAGTACTTC
many | TRBJ1-2 | NA | TRBV15 | CATSEPKGRGTF | TGTGCCACCAGCGAGCCCAAGGGGCGAGGAACCTTC
NA | TRBJ2-1 | TRBD2 | TRBV12-3/TRBV12-4 | CASTPGLAVREQFF | TGTGCCAGCACCCCGGGACTAGCGGTTCGGGAGCAGTTCTTC
NA | TRBJ2-3 | NA | TRBV20-1 | CSARDLSPYVAVTDTQYF | TGCAGTGCTAGAGATCTTTCCCCCTACGTGGCCGTCACAGATACGCAGTATTTT
many | TRBJ2-7 | NA | TRBV27 | CASKARTAPGFEQYF | TGTGCCAGCAAAGCGAGGACAGCCCCAGGGTTCGAGCAGTACTTC